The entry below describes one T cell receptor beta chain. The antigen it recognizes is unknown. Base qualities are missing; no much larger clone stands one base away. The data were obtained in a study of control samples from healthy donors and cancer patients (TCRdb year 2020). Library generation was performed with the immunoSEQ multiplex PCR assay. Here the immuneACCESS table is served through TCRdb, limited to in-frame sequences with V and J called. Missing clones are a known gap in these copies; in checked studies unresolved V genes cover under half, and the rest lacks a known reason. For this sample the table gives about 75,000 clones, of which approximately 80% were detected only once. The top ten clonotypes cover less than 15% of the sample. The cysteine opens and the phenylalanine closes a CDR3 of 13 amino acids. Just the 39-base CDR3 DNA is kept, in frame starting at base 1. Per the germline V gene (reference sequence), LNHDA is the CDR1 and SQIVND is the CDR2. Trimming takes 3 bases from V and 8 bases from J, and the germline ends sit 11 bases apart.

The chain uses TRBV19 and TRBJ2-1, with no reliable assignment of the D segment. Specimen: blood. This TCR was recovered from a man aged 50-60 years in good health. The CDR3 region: CASSIGLRYEQFF. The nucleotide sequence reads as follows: TGTGCCAGTAGTATTGGCTTGAGATATGAGCAGTTCTTC.